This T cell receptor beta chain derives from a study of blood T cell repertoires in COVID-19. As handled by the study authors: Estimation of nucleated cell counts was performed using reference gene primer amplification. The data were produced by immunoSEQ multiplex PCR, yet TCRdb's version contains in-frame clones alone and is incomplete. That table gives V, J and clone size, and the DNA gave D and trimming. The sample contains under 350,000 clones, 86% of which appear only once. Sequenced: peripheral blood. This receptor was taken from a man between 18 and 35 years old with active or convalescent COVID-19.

The CDR3 protein is CASSQDGGTGSTDTQYF. The CDR3 DNA follows: TGTGCCAGCAGCCAAGATGGAGGGACAGGGAGCACAGATACGCAGTATTTT. The chain employs TRBV4-2 and TRBJ2-3, with 9 bases lining up with TRBD1. This CDR3 has 17 residues. V shed 0 bases, J shed 0 bases, and the junction held 4 bases outside the gene matches. Looked up from germline, CDR1 is LGHNA and CDR2 is YNFKEQ.